This passage covers 23 T cell receptor beta chains from one sample sequenced in a study of vaccination and CD4 T cells after COVID-19. What these receptors recognize is not known. Sequence data for DNA of cultured CD4+ T cells were generated by the Oncomine TCR Beta short-read assay. From the PCR reads, TCRdb called clonotypes with MiXCR, one entry per CDR3 protein. The sample records 9,000 to 10,000 distinct CDR3 sequences, around 50% being singletons. Noted treatment: roughly ten-day PBMC culture with coronavirus spike peptide pools or control peptides (ViraFEST assay). The unexposed donor provided CD4+ T cells, which were taken before the COVID-19 pandemic (2011-2018). The sequenced sample was CD4+ T cells from blood, cultured in vitro. These receptors originate from a human donor in good health.

The V and J genes are TRBV18 and TRBJ1-2; maybe TRBD1 (5 bases). V was trimmed by 8 bases and J by 3 bases, leaving 25 bases between them. The CDR3 runs 17 residues. In germline, CDR1 is KGHSH, CDR2 LQKENI. The CDR3: CASTQFPKGAQDYGYTF. The DNA of the CDR3 is TGTGCCAGCACCCAATTCCCTAAAGGGGCGCAGGACTATGGCTACACCTTC.

The rearrangement joins TRBV19 to TRBJ2-3; D assignment may be TRBD1 or TRBD2 (5 bases each). The ends were cut back, 7 bases at V and 6 bases at J, with 11 bases in the middle. Germline V gene lookup returns CDR1 LNHDA and CDR2 SQIVND (reference sequence). The CDR3 is 12 amino acids. CDR3 nucleotide sequence: TGTGCCAGTACGGGGCTAGGCGATACGCAGTATTTT. It is translated as CASTGLGDTQYF.

The CDR3 DNA sequence: TGTGCTGCGGCCCCCGACAGGGCTCCTAATCAGCCCCAGCATTTT. This translates into CAAAPDRAPNQPQHF. The chain combines TRBV6-1 with TRBJ1-5, with 7 positions matching TRBD1. This CDR3 has 15 amino acids. The germline CDR1 and CDR2 sequences are MNHNS and SASEGT.

This sequence joins TRBV30 and TRBJ1-1; 8 bases map to TRBD1. Germline V gene sequence: CDR1 GTSNPN, CDR2 SVGIG (reference sequence). The V and J ends lost 5 bases and 1 base, in that order; junction bases with no gene match: 6. CDR3 length: 14 residues. The CDR3 loop is CAWAGQGSNTEAFF. The CDR3 nucleotides read TGTGCCTGGGCCGGACAGGGATCGAACACTGAAGCTTTCTTT.

In the case of this clonotype: The final CDR3 position lacks the conserved phenylalanine or tryptophan, pointing to a likely read error. The chain carries TRBV2 and TRBJ2-7; D gene unclear. CDR3 length: 11 amino acids. The V gene lost 6 bases and the J gene lost 2 bases, with 5 bases spanning the gap. Germline CDR1 reads SNHLY; CDR2 reads FYNNEI. CDR3 in DNA: TGTGCCAGCAGGGAGACCTACGAGCAGTACTAC. The encoded protein is CASRETYEQYY.

CDR3: CASSEVTEAFF. The CDR3 DNA reads as TGTGCCAGCAGTGAGGTCACTGAAGCTTTCTTT. The chain carries TRBV2 and TRBJ1-1; D uncertain. The length of the CDR3 is 11 residues. V was shortened by 3 bases and J by 4 bases, with 3 bases between the two germline ends. CDR1 is SNHLY, CDR2 FYNNEI, per germline.

The table lists this clonotype with a few counts. The chain combines TRBV10-3 with TRBJ1-2, with 7 bases fitting TRBD1. V dropped 4 bases and J dropped 1; count of bases not matched to a gene: 6. Germline-derived CDR1 and CDR2 are ENHRY and SYGVKD. This CDR3 is 15 amino acids long. The CDR3: CAISAGTVRNYGYTF. CDR3 sequence (DNA): TGTGCCATCAGTGCTGGGACAGTCCGTAACTATGGCTACACCTTC.

This chain uses TRBV10-3 with TRBJ1-1; D possibly corresponds to TRBD1 (5 bases). V lost 5 bases, J lost 5 bases, and 15 bases lay in between. Germline V gene lookup returns CDR1 ENHRY and CDR2 SYGVKD. This CDR3 has 14 residues. CDR3 nucleotides: TGTGCCATCAGTCCCGTCGAGGGGAGGACTGAAGCTTTCTTT. Amino acids: CAISPVEGRTEAFF.

This chain joins TRBV6-1 and TRBJ2-7; D might be TRBD1 (7 bases). Germline values: CDR1 MNHNS, CDR2 SASEGT. Trimming stripped 7 bases from V and 7 bases from J, with 26 bases between. This CDR3 region has 16 residues. CDR3 in amino acids: CASIRDWTGRSREQYF. The CDR3 DNA follows: TGTGCCAGCATCAGGGACTGGACAGGCAGATCGAGAGAGCAGTACTTC.

V and J are TRBV27 and TRBJ2-3; 9 nucleotides line up with TRBD2. This CDR3 spans 15 amino acids. The V segment lost 5 bases and the J segment 4 bases; nucleotides outside the gene matches: 7. The germline V gene has CDR1 MNHEY and CDR2 SMNVEV (reference sequence). The CDR3, as DNA: TGTGCCAGCAGTCCCGCGGGGGGGCGGGCAGATACGCAGTATTTT. This encodes CASSPAGGRADTQYF.

This clonotype has just a few counts. This chain connects TRBV27 to TRBJ1-1; tentative D call: TRBD1 (5 bases). V dropped 2 bases and J dropped 6 bases, with 19 bases sitting between them. The CDR3 is 16 residues long. In germline, CDR1 is MNHEY, CDR2 SMNVEV (reference sequence). This CDR3 reads CASSLIRAGRSAEAFF. CDR3 bases: TGTGCCAGCAGTTTAATACGAGCGGGGCGTAGTGCTGAAGCTTTCTTT.

A few counts support this clonotype. The CDR3: CATSAAIPNYGYTF. The CDR3 nucleotides read TGTGCCACCAGTGCAGCCATACCTAACTATGGCTACACCTTC. This sequence joins TRBV24-1 and TRBJ1-2, with no clear D. Germline V gene lookup returns CDR1 KGHDR and CDR2 SFDVKD. The CDR3 contains 14 residues. Trimming pared 5 bases from V and 0 bases from J, leaving 9 bases between.

V usage is TRBV7-2 and J usage is TRBJ1-3; no firm D call. Per the germline V gene, CDR1 is SGHTA and CDR2 is FQGNSA. V dropped 7 bases and J dropped 3 bases, with 13 bases sitting between them. The CDR3 covers 14 residues. CDR3 protein: CASTEGGFGNTIYF. In DNA form, the CDR3 reads TGTGCCAGCACCGAGGGAGGCTTTGGAAACACCATATATTTT.

In the case of this clonotype: This clone may be a read error of a much larger clone one base away. This sequence joins TRBV5-1 and TRBJ2-5; D is undetermined. The CDR3 is made up of 13 amino acids. Trimming left V 0 bases short and J 2 bases short, with 5 bases between. Germline loops: CDR1 SGHRS, CDR2 YFSETQ. CDR3 sequence (DNA): TGCGCCAGCAGCTTGGGAGTACAAGAGACCCAGTACTTC. It translates to CASSLGVQETQYF.

This chain uses TRBV30 with TRBJ1-1; D ambiguous. Trimming removed 7 bases from V and 2 bases from J, with 20 bases in between. This CDR3 comprises 15 residues. In germline, CDR1 is GTSNPN, CDR2 SVGIG (reference sequence). The DNA for the CDR3 is TGTGCCTACCTCCGGAATCCCAGGCAAAACACTGAAGCTTTCTTT. As protein: CAYLRNPRQNTEAFF.

This clonotype was picked up a small number of times. The chain links TRBV20-1 to TRBJ2-7, with TRBD2 matching 8 bases. Looked up from germline, CDR1 is DFQATT and CDR2 is SNEGSKA (reference sequence). V shed 5 bases and J 3 bases; nucleotides not matched to a gene: 12. The CDR3 extends over 15 amino acids. This chain's CDR3 is CSAGRGLAGNYEQYF. Here the CDR3 DNA reads TGCAGTGCTGGACGCGGACTAGCCGGAAACTACGAGCAGTACTTC.

In its sample, this clonotype was seen a few times. The rearrangement uses TRBV11-2 and TRBJ2-2; no firm D call. Per the germline V gene, CDR1 is SGHAT and CDR2 is FQNNGV. V was cut by 1 base and J by 8 bases, with 8 bases left in between. This CDR3 spans 13 amino acids. CDR3 region: CASSLAPRGELFF. CDR3 nucleotide sequence: TGTGCCAGCAGCTTAGCCCCTCGAGGGGAGCTGTTTTTT.

This chain joins TRBV7-8 and TRBJ2-2; tentative D call: TRBD2 (5 bases). V lost 5 bases and J 6 bases, leaving 10 bases between the germline ends. Germline V gene sequence: CDR1 SGHVS, CDR2 FQNEAQ. The CDR3 covers 13 residues. CDR3 sequence (DNA): TGTGCCAGCAGCAGCGGACTGGCCGGGGAGCTGTTTTTT. Its protein is CASSSGLAGELFF.

J is TRBJ1-5 and V is TRBV28; possibly TRBD1 for D (5 bases). With 5 bases removed from V and 2 bases from J, the gap between germline ends came to 13 bases. CDR1 is MDHEN, CDR2 SYDVKM, per germline. CDR3 length: 15 residues. The CDR3 spells CASSRNGDGNQPQHF. The CDR3, as DNA: TGTGCCAGCAGTCGTAACGGGGACGGCAATCAGCCCCAGCATTTT.

The chain is built from TRBV24-1 and TRBJ1-2, with D perhaps matching TRBD1 (5 bases). The CDR3 spans 15 residues. Germline V gives CDR1 KGHDR, CDR2 SFDVKD. V was cut by 4 bases and J by 0 bases, with 11 bases left in between. This CDR3 reads CATSEGGTSNYGYTF. CDR3 in DNA: TGTGCCACCAGTGAGGGCGGGACGTCTAACTATGGCTACACCTTC.

The V and J genes are TRBV7-9 and TRBJ2-7; D is perhaps TRBD1 (5 bases). Germline CDR1 reads SEHNR; CDR2 reads FQNEAQ (reference sequence). This CDR3 is 16 amino acids long. V lost 2 bases to trimming and J lost 4 bases, with 18 bases between them. CDR3 protein: CASSLPAGMKVYEQYF. Here the CDR3 DNA reads TGTGCCAGCAGCTTACCGGCAGGGATGAAGGTTTACGAGCAGTACTTC.

The chain is built from TRBV5-1 and TRBJ2-6, with D unclear. This CDR3 contains 15 residues. Germline V gene sequence: CDR1 SGHRS, CDR2 YFSETQ. V was shortened by 2 bases and J by 0 bases, with 6 bases between the two germline ends. CDR3 sequence (DNA): TGCGCCAGCAGCTTCACAGACTCTGGGGCCAACGTCCTGACTTTC. Its protein product is CASSFTDSGANVLTF.

This clonotype was seen only a few times. The chain recombines TRBV7-2 with TRBJ2-7; D is perhaps TRBD1 (6 bases). The CDR3 sequence is 15 residues long. V lost 7 bases and J 2 bases, leaving 18 bases between the germline ends. CDR1 SGHTA and CDR2 FQGNSA come from the germline V gene. The CDR3 region is CASMERGYSPYEQYF. The DNA of the CDR3 is TGTGCCAGCATGGAAAGGGGGTACAGTCCCTACGAGCAGTACTTC.